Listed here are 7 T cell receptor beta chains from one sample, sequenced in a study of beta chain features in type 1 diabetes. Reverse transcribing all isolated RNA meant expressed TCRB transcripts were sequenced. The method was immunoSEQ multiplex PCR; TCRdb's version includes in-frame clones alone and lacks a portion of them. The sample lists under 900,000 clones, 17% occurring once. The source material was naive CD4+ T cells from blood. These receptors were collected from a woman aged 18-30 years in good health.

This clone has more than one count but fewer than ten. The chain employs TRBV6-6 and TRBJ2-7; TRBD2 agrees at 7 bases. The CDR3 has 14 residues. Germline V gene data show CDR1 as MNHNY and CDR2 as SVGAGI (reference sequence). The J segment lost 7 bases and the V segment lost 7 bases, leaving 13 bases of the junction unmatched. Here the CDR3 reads CASILRAGTGEQYF. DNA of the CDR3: TGTGCCAGCATCCTTAGAGCGGGAACTGGTGAGCAGTACTTC.

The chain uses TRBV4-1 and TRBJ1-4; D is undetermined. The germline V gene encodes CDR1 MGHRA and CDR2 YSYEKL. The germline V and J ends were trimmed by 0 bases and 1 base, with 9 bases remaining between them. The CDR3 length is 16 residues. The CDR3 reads CASSQDVLRTNEKLFF. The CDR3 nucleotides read TGCGCCAGCAGCCAAGATGTGCTTAGAACTAATGAAAAACTGTTTTTT.

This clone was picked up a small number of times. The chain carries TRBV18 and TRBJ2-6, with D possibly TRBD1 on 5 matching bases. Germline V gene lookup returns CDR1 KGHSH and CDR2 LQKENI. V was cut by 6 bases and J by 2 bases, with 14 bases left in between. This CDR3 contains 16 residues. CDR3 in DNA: TGTGCCAGCTCCGAGGTGACAGCCCCTGGGGCCAACGTCCTGACTTTC. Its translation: CASSEVTAPGANVLTF.

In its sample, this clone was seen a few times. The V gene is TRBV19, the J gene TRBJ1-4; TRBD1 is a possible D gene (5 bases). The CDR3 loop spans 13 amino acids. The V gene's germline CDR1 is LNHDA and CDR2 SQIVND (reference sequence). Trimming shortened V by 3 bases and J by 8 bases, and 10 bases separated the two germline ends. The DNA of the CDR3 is TGTGCCAGTAGTATGAGGGGTGGCGAAAAACTGTTTTTT. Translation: CASSMRGGEKLFF.

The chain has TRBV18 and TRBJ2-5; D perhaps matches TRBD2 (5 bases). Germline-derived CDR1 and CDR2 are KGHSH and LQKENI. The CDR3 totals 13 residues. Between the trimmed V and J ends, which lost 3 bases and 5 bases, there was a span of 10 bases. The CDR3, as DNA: TGTGCCAGCTCACCCCGGGAATGGGAGACCCAGTACTTC. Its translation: CASSPREWETQYF.

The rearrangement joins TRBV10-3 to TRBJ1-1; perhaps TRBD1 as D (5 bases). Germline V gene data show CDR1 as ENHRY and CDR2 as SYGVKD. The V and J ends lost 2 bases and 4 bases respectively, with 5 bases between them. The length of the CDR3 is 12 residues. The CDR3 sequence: CAISEGATEAFF. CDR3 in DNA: TGTGCCATCAGTGAGGGGGCCACTGAAGCTTTCTTT.

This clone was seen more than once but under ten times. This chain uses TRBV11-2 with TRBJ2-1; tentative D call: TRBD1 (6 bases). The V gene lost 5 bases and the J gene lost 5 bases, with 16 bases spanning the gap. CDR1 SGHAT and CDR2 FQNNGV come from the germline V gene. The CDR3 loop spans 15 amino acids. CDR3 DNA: TGTGCCAGCAGCCCGCACAGGGCGACTAACAATGAGCAGTTCTTC. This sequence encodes CASSPHRATNNEQFF.